These 19 T cell receptor beta chains share one sample of origin, sequenced in a study of shared clonotypes between healthy human individuals. Sequencing was performed with immunoSEQ multiplex PCR; in TCRdb, only in-frame clones are kept and a portion is missing. Seen here are about 1 million clones, about three quarters observed once, and the top ten hold less than 1.5%. Sequenced: memory CD4+ T cells sorted from blood. Sample subset: CD45RA-negative fraction. These receptors were collected from a man aged 18 to 35 in good health.

The V and J genes are TRBV7-9 and TRBJ1-6; no clear D. This CDR3 is 14 amino acids long. In germline, CDR1 is SEHNR, CDR2 FQNEAQ (reference sequence). V was trimmed by 1 base and J by 4 bases, leaving 5 bases between them. CDR3 residues: CASSLVQYNSPLHF. In DNA form, the CDR3 reads TGTGCCAGCAGCTTAGTCCAATATAATTCACCCCTCCACTTT.

The chain links TRBV6-6 to TRBJ2-7; D might be TRBD2 (6 bases). Deletions cut 5 bases from V and 0 bases from J, with 17 bases between. CDR3 size: 16 residues. Germline V gives CDR1 MNHNY, CDR2 SVGAGI (reference sequence). CDR3 in DNA: TGTGCCAGCAGTCCCGGCCGCGGGACCCTCTCCTACGAGCAGTACTTC. It specifies CASSPGRGTLSYEQYF.

This chain connects TRBV18 to TRBJ2-3; TRBD2 aligns across 9 bases. J lost 5 bases, V lost 1 base, and 4 bases had no gene match. The CDR3 is 15 residues long. Looked up from germline, CDR1 is KGHSH and CDR2 is LQKENI. The DNA for the CDR3 is TGTGCCAGCTCACCACTAGCGGGAGCAATAGATACGCAGTATTTT. Translation gives CASSPLAGAIDTQYF.

Details on this clone: This clone may be a read error of a much larger clone one base away. Other DNA variants within this sample encode the same CDR3. The chain carries TRBV28 and TRBJ1-2; D uncertain. V was shortened by 2 bases and J by 2 bases, with 3 bases between the two germline ends. The CDR3 runs 12 residues. Germline V gives CDR1 MDHEN, CDR2 SYDVKM. In DNA, the CDR3 is TGTGCCAGCAGTTTAAACAACTATGGCTACACCTTC. This codes for CASSLNNYGYTF.

The chain joins TRBV11-3 to TRBJ2-3; 8 bases map to TRBD2. V lost 5 bases to trimming and J lost 10 bases; unmatched junction nucleotides: 5. CDR1 SGHNT and CDR2 YENEEA come from the germline V gene. The CDR3 extends over 12 amino acids. CDR3 DNA sequence: TGTGCCAGCAGCCCCCGGGAGGGAGCGCAGTATTTT. Encoded protein: CASSPREGAQYF.

The chain couples TRBV28 to TRBJ2-7; 8 bases match TRBD2. The V segment lost 1 base and the J segment 0 bases; nucleotides outside the gene matches: 8. CDR1 MDHEN and CDR2 SYDVKM come from the germline V gene. This CDR3 is 17 amino acids long. The CDR3 reads CASSLSLAGGSSYEQYF. Here the CDR3 DNA reads TGTGCCAGCAGTTTATCGTTGGCGGGGGGTAGCTCCTACGAGCAGTACTTC.

The rearrangement links TRBV29-1 to TRBJ2-5; D gene ambiguous. CDR3 size: 12 residues. Germline V gives CDR1 SQVTM, CDR2 ANQGSEA. The V end was cut by 5 bases, the J end by 7 bases, with 14 bases between. This CDR3 is CSVQTSTGTQYF. CDR3 bases: TGCAGCGTTCAAACATCCACGGGGACCCAGTACTTC. The whole variable domain, remainder taken from reference TRBV29-1 and TRBJ2-5, is SAVISQKPSRDICQRGTSLTIQCQVDSQVTMMFWYRQQPGQSLTLIATANQGSEATYESGFVIDKFPISRPNLTFSTLTVSNMSPEDSSIYLCSVQTSTGTQYFGPGTRLLVL.

J is TRBJ2-3 and V is TRBV5-1; D might be TRBD1 (6 bases). Germline V lookup: CDR1 SGHRS, CDR2 YFSETQ. The germline V and J ends were trimmed by 0 bases and 3 bases, with 17 bases remaining between them. CDR3 length: 17 amino acids. CDR3 DNA sequence: TGCGCCAGCAGCTTGGCCCCGGGACAAGGGGTTACAGATACGCAGTATTTT. The encoded protein is CASSLAPGQGVTDTQYF.

The CDR3 DNA is TGTGCTAGTGGTTTGGGACAGGGACCCTACAATGAGCAGTTCTTC. Its translation is CASGLGQGPYNEQFF. The chain carries TRBV12-5 and TRBJ2-1, with TRBD1 matching 7 bases. V shed 1 base and J 2 bases; nucleotides not matched to a gene: 2. The germline V gene has CDR1 LGHNT and CDR2 FRNRAP. The CDR3 runs 15 residues.

CDR3 DNA: TGTGCCATCAGTGAGTACACGGTAAGACAGGGCGGCAATCAGCCCCAGCATTTT. Translated: CAISEYTVRQGGNQPQHF. The V call is TRBV10-3, the J call TRBJ1-5, with 7 nucleotides matching TRBD1. The CDR3 length is 18 residues. Trimming cost V 1 base and J 2 bases; bases outside gene matches: 11. CDR1 and CDR2 (germline): ENHRY, SYGVKD.

This rearrangement joins TRBV5-1 to TRBJ1-4, with D perhaps matching TRBD1 (6 bases). The CDR3 consists of 15 residues. The V and J ends lost 0 bases and 7 bases respectively, with 13 bases between them. Germline lookup yields CDR1 SGHRS and CDR2 YFSETQ. In nucleotides, the CDR3 is TGCGCCAGCAGCTTGGAGGCATGGACAGCTGAAAAACTGTTTTTT. The encoded protein is CASSLEAWTAEKLFF.

About this clone: Distinct nucleotide sequences in the sample also encode this CDR3. This chain's CDR3 is CASSPGYSNQPQHF. The CDR3 DNA sequence: TGTGCCAGCTCACCGGGGTATAGCAATCAGCCCCAGCATTTT. The chain recombines TRBV18 with TRBJ1-5; D gene ambiguous. Per germline, CDR1 KGHSH and CDR2 LQKENI. Trimming stripped 3 bases from V and 0 bases from J, with 6 bases between. This CDR3 region has 14 residues.

V is TRBV18 and J is TRBJ2-2; TRBD1 is a possible D gene (5 bases). The CDR3 extends over 14 amino acids. The germline V and J ends were trimmed by 1 base and 7 bases, with 10 bases remaining between them. The germline gives CDR1 KGHSH, CDR2 LQKENI. The CDR3 DNA reads TGTGCCAGCTCACCACAGTGGCAGGGCGGGGAGCTGTTTTTT. Its translation: CASSPQWQGGELFF.

This clone was detected a few times. The chain recombines TRBV5-1 with TRBJ2-5; D not resolved. The germline gives CDR1 SGHRS, CDR2 YFSETQ. There are 14 residues in the CDR3. Between the trimmed V and J ends, which lost 2 bases and 5 bases, there was a span of 13 bases. CDR3 region: CASSFGLMWETQYF. The CDR3 DNA is TGCGCCAGCAGCTTTGGGCTGATGTGGGAGACCCAGTACTTC.

The rearrangement joins TRBV30 to TRBJ2-3; D assignment may be TRBD1 or TRBD2 (5 bases each). V dropped 3 bases and J dropped 7 bases, with 14 bases sitting between them. CDR3 size: 13 residues. CDR1 and CDR2 from the germline V gene are GTSNPN and SVGIG (reference sequence). The DNA of the CDR3 is TGTGCCTGGAGGGGGGAGTTAAAGAATACGCAGTATTTT. It yields the protein CAWRGELKNTQYF.

This rearrangement joins TRBV5-1 to TRBJ2-5, with 7 bases that match TRBD2. With V trimmed by 0 bases and J by 4 bases, 6 bases remained unmatched. Germline CDR1 SGHRS, CDR2 YFSETQ. This CDR3 is 15 amino acids long. CDR3 residues: CASSLEAGYGETQYF. CDR3 bases: TGCGCCAGCAGCTTGGAAGCGGGATACGGAGAGACCCAGTACTTC.

This clone has a single count. The chain employs TRBV5-5 and TRBJ2-7; D is ambiguous. V was trimmed by 0 bases and J by 4 bases, leaving 17 bases between them. The CDR3 is 16 residues long. Germline assignment: CDR1 SGHKS and CDR2 YYEKEE (reference sequence). In DNA form, the CDR3 reads TGTGCCAGCAGCTTGGCCATCGGAAACAGCCTGTACGAGCAGTACTTC. Its translation: CASSLAIGNSLYEQYF.

This rearrangement joins TRBV6-1 to TRBJ1-4; perhaps TRBD1 as D (6 bases). Germline lookup yields CDR1 MNHNS and CDR2 SASEGT. Trimming removed 8 bases from V and 7 bases from J, with 11 bases in between. The CDR3 is 12 residues long. CDR3 region: CASRQEREKLFF. The DNA of the CDR3 is TGTGCCAGCCGACAGGAACGTGAAAAACTGTTTTTT.

The chain couples TRBV2 to TRBJ2-4; 7 positions agree with TRBD2. CDR1 and CDR2 (germline): SNHLY, FYNNEI. V was pared by 2 bases and J by 4 bases, with 5 bases of the junction left unmatched. The CDR3 length is 15 residues. The DNA of the CDR3 is TGTGCCAGCAGTGAAACTAGCGCAGGAAAAAACATTCAGTACTTC. It yields the protein CASSETSAGKNIQYF.